Sequencing of this T cell receptor beta chain was carried out in a study of shared clonotypes between healthy human individuals. Study at large: CD4 naive and CD4 memory each took three plates per donor, while CD8 naive took two and CD8 memory one.

Cells designated naive CD8 were CD45RO-negative and were positively selected for CCR7, with terminally differentiated effector memory CD45RA+ cells excluded. The repertoire was sequenced with immunoSEQ multiplex PCR; TCRdb's copy has only in-frame clones and lacks some. The sample includes around 1,900,000 clones, around 93% of them seen just once. The germline V gene encodes CDR1 LGHNA and CDR2 YSLEER. The V end lost 2 bases, the J end lost 7 bases, and 15 bases lay between the germline ends. The CDR3 consists of 15 residues. Input material: naive CD8+ T cells from PBMCs. The rearrangement joins TRBV4-3 to TRBJ2-1, with a possible D match to TRBD1 (6 bases). This clonotype was sampled from a man aged 18 to 29 in good health. Some clones in this sample may be carry-over from other donors' samples. The CDR3 DNA is TGCGCCAGCAGCCAAAGGCAGGGAAGGGGGAATGAGCAGTTCTTC. The encoded protein is CASSQRQGRGNEQFF.